Each of the 30 T cell receptor beta chains below was sequenced from the same sample in a study of cytomegalovirus exposure and HLA in healthy donors. In the PCR, 60 Vbeta and 13 Jbeta primers were used. TCRdb's copy holds only in-frame clones and misses some; the assay was immunoSEQ multiplex PCR. In the table there are about 93,000 clones, roughly 75% of which are singletons. The sample consisted of PBMCs. The receptors originated from a young man in good health and CMV-seronegative.

This chain joins TRBV12-5 and TRBJ2-3, with TRBD2 matching 10 bases. The V segment lost 0 bases and the J segment 3 bases; nucleotides outside the gene matches: 3. This CDR3 comprises 16 residues. Germline loops: CDR1 LGHNT, CDR2 FRNRAP. In DNA, the CDR3 is TGTGCTAGTGGTTTGGTGATTAGCGGGAGGACAGATACGCAGTATTTT. Translated, it gives CASGLVISGRTDTQYF.

The chain carries TRBV10-3 and TRBJ2-6; 10 bases align to TRBD1. The CDR3 runs to 17 residues. Germline lookup yields CDR1 ENHRY and CDR2 SYGVKD. The J segment lost 0 bases and the V segment lost 1 base, leaving 0 bases of the junction unmatched. The CDR3: CAISEWDRGSGANVLTF. The CDR3 DNA reads TGTGCCATCAGTGAGTGGGACAGGGGCTCTGGGGCCAACGTCCTGACTTTC.

This clone was picked up a small number of times. The genes are TRBV6-1 and TRBJ2-7, with TRBD1 matching over 7 bases. The CDR3 is made up of 15 amino acids. CDR1 is MNHNS, CDR2 SASEGT, per germline. Losses at the gene ends were 2 bases for V and 3 bases for J; bases not matched to a gene: 7. This CDR3 reads CASSETDRVNYEQYF. In DNA, the CDR3 is TGTGCCAGCAGTGAAACCGACAGGGTGAACTACGAGCAGTACTTC.

For the CDR3, the DNA is TGCGCCAGCAGCTTGGGGCCAGTTCGAAGCAATCAGCCCCAGCATTTT. Encoded protein: CASSLGPVRSNQPQHF. The J gene is TRBJ1-5, the V gene TRBV5-1; D unclear. The CDR3 spans 16 residues. V was trimmed by 0 bases and J by 1 base, leaving 11 bases between them. Germline CDR1 and CDR2: SGHRS and YFSETQ.

The chain carries TRBV6-5 and TRBJ2-6, with unresolved D. With 6 bases removed from V and 3 bases from J, the gap between germline ends came to 9 bases. Per the germline V gene, CDR1 is MNHEY and CDR2 is SVGAGI. This CDR3 has 14 amino acids. The CDR3 nucleotides read TGTGCCAGCAGGCAGGTGGTTGGGGCCAACGTCCTGACTTTC. Translated: CASRQVVGANVLTF.

The CDR3 here is CASSVAGGTGGNEQFF. The CDR3 bases are TGTGCCAGCAGCGTAGCTGGAGGGACGGGGGGCAATGAGCAGTTCTTC. The chain combines TRBV9 with TRBJ2-1; 7 bases map to TRBD2. The germline V gene has CDR1 SGDLS and CDR2 YYNGEE. CDR3 length: 16 residues. V lost 0 bases, J lost 6 bases, and 9 bases stayed unmatched.

The chain is built from TRBV7-9 and TRBJ2-7; maybe TRBD2 (5 bases). Germline V gene data show CDR1 as SEHNR and CDR2 as FQNEAQ (reference sequence). The CDR3 length is 13 residues. V lost 6 bases, J lost 5 bases, and 14 bases lay in between. The CDR3 sequence: CASRHSRRDEQYF. The CDR3 DNA is TGTGCCAGCAGACATTCCCGGCGGGACGAGCAGTACTTC.

This clone has a handful of counts. The gene calls are TRBV10-2 and TRBJ2-7, with 7 nucleotides matching TRBD2. V lost 4 bases to trimming and J lost 2 bases; unmatched junction nucleotides: 17. This CDR3 has 18 amino acids. Looked up from germline, CDR1 is WSHSY and CDR2 is SAAADI. The CDR3 bases are TGCGCCAGCAGTGCTCCCGGGACTACCCCGATGCTAGCCTACGAGCAGTACTTC. Translating it yields CASSAPGTTPMLAYEQYF.

The chain joins TRBV5-1 to TRBJ2-3, with D perhaps TRBD1 (6 bases). Trimming shortened V by 3 bases and J by 3 bases, and 11 bases separated the two germline ends. Germline V CDR1 and CDR2: SGHRS, YFSETQ. CDR3 size: 14 residues. CDR3 nucleotides: TGCGCCAGCAGCTGGATGGACAGAACAGATACGCAGTATTTT. Its translation: CASSWMDRTDTQYF.

This chain connects TRBV2 to TRBJ2-7; 9 bases line up with TRBD2. The CDR3 is made up of 14 amino acids. The trim removed 9 bases at V and 0 bases at J, leaving 6 bases unmatched. Germline assignment: CDR1 SNHLY and CDR2 FYNNEI. Written as DNA, the CDR3 is TGTGCCAGTCACAGTAGCGGGAGCTCCTACGAGCAGTACTTC. Its protein is CASHSSGSSYEQYF.

This rearrangement joins TRBV4-3 to TRBJ2-3; 7 bases are shared with TRBD1. Trimming took 3 bases from V and 5 from J; bases not matched to a gene: 17. This CDR3 contains 18 residues. Germline CDR1 and CDR2: LGHNA and YSLEER. For the CDR3, the DNA is TGCGCCAGCAGCCAGGCCGCCACGGGGTCAGGGGGTATAGATACGCAGTATTTT. Translating it yields CASSQAATGSGGIDTQYF.

The chain carries TRBV27 and TRBJ2-7; D is ambiguous. The CDR3 runs to 13 residues. Deletions cut 3 bases from V and 3 bases from J, with 9 bases between. CDR1 and CDR2 from the germline V gene are MNHEY and SMNVEV (reference sequence). The CDR3 DNA reads TGTGCCAGCAGTTTTGGTCAGTACTACGAGCAGTACTTC. The encoded protein is CASSFGQYYEQYF.

J is TRBJ1-3 and V is TRBV5-4, with a possible D match to TRBD1 (6 bases). The V gene lost 2 bases and the J gene lost 3 bases, with 12 bases spanning the gap. Germline V gene lookup returns CDR1 SGHNT and CDR2 YYREEE (reference sequence). This CDR3 region has 15 residues. Here the CDR3 DNA reads TGTGCCAGCAGCTTAACAGGGTTTGGTGGAAACACCATATATTTT. Protein product: CASSLTGFGGNTIYF.

The rearrangement links TRBV6-4 to TRBJ2-1, with 10 bases that match TRBD1. This CDR3 is built from 18 residues. Per the germline V gene, CDR1 is MRHNA and CDR2 is SNTAGT. The trim removed 2 bases at V and 2 bases at J, leaving 9 bases unmatched. CDR3 DNA sequence: TGTGCCAGCAGTGACGGCGGCCGGGACAGGGGACCCTACAATGAGCAGTTCTTC. Amino acid sequence: CASSDGGRDRGPYNEQFF.

The rearrangement links TRBV7-2 to TRBJ2-7; no definite D call. Trimming took off 1 base at V and 2 bases at J, with 6 bases between the two ends. The CDR3 is 13 amino acids. Germline CDR1 reads SGHTA; CDR2 reads FQGNSA. Here the CDR3 reads CASSLVGPYEQYF. CDR3 sequence (DNA): TGTGCCAGCAGCTTAGTGGGCCCCTACGAGCAGTACTTC. Full variable domain (rest looked up from reference TRBV7-2 and TRBJ2-7): GAGVSQSPSNKVTEKGKDVELRCDPISGHTALYWYRQSLGQGLEFLIYFQGNSAPDKSGLPSDRFSAERTGGSVSTLTIQRTQQEDSAVYLCASSLVGPYEQYFGPGTRLTVT.

The rearrangement joins TRBV18 to TRBJ1-3; TRBD1 matches at 7 bases. CDR1 is KGHSH, CDR2 LQKENI, per germline. The CDR3 loop spans 17 amino acids. V dropped 2 bases and J dropped 0; count of bases not matched to a gene: 7. The CDR3 DNA reads as TGTGCCAGCTCACCAAAGCCCAAGGGGGCCTCTGGAAACACCATATATTTT. Amino acids: CASSPKPKGASGNTIYF.

The chain couples TRBV7-7 to TRBJ2-5; a possible D gene is TRBD2 (5 bases). Trimming shortened V by 8 bases and J by 0 bases, and 13 bases separated the two germline ends. The CDR3 has 14 amino acids. Germline CDR1 SSHAT, CDR2 FNYEAQ (reference sequence). The CDR3 region is CASSQEVDQETQYF. The CDR3 nucleotides are TGTGCCAGCTCCCAGGAGGTTGACCAAGAGACCCAGTACTTC.

J is TRBJ1-1 and V is TRBV10-1, with unresolved D. V dropped 6 bases and J dropped 2 bases, with 7 bases sitting between them. This CDR3 comprises 12 residues. Germline lookup yields CDR1 WNHNN and CDR2 SYGVQD (reference sequence). In DNA form, the CDR3 reads TGCGCCAGCAGCAGCGATAACACTGAAGCTTTCTTT. It yields the protein CASSSDNTEAFF.

The CDR3 region has the DNA TGCGCCAGCAGCTTGCGTCAGGTACCCTACGAGCAGTACTTC. Its translation: CASSLRQVPYEQYF. This chain connects TRBV5-1 to TRBJ2-7; D is unresolved. V dropped 1 base and J dropped 2 bases, with 10 bases sitting between them. CDR1 and CDR2 (germline): SGHRS, YFSETQ. This CDR3 contains 14 residues.

This clone was seen a few times. In the same sample, other DNA sequences code for this CDR3. This chain uses TRBV7-9 with TRBJ2-3, with 11 bases fitting TRBD2. This CDR3 has 15 residues. The trim removed 2 bases at V and 3 bases at J, leaving 1 base unmatched. The V gene's germline CDR1 is SEHNR and CDR2 FQNEAQ (reference sequence). The CDR3 DNA sequence: TGTGCCAGCAGCTTAACTAGCGGGAGAACAGATACGCAGTATTTT. This translates into CASSLTSGRTDTQYF.

The chain joins TRBV10-3 to TRBJ2-7, with 8 bases fitting TRBD1. Trimming cost V 10 bases and J 5 bases; bases outside gene matches: 4. The V gene's germline CDR1 is ENHRY and CDR2 SYGVKD. The CDR3 runs to 11 residues. CDR3 sequence reads: CATGQGDEQYF. CDR3 in DNA: TGTGCCACCGGACAGGGAGACGAGCAGTACTTC.

V and J are TRBV5-1 and TRBJ2-1; a possible D gene is TRBD1 (6 bases). The CDR3 runs 14 residues. CDR1 and CDR2 (germline): SGHRS, YFSETQ. The V gene lost 0 bases and the J gene lost 4 bases, with 8 bases spanning the gap. This chain's CDR3 is CASSLGQDYNEQFF. CDR3 DNA: TGCGCCAGCAGCTTGGGACAGGATTACAATGAGCAGTTCTTC.

The chain joins TRBV25-1 to TRBJ2-1, with TRBD1 as a possible D gene (6 bases). The CDR3 sequence is 17 residues long. Trimming removed 2 bases from V and 2 bases from J, with 16 bases in between. CDR1 and CDR2 (germline): MGHDK, SYGVNS. The CDR3 is CASSERKGEKTYNEQFF. The CDR3, as DNA: TGTGCCAGCAGTGAACGTAAGGGGGAGAAGACCTACAATGAGCAGTTCTTC.

This chain links TRBV2 with TRBJ2-7; D might be TRBD2 (6 bases). The germline V and J ends were trimmed by 7 bases and 0 bases, with 13 bases remaining between them. Germline loops: CDR1 SNHLY, CDR2 FYNNEI. This CDR3 spans 14 amino acids. Written as DNA, the CDR3 is TGTGCCAGCACCCGGGGGACCCCCTCCTACGAGCAGTACTTC. This codes for CASTRGTPSYEQYF.

J is TRBJ2-7 and V is TRBV5-6, with 8 bases identical to TRBD1. This CDR3 is built from 15 residues. Germline CDR1 SGHDT, CDR2 YYEEEE. The junction had 3 bases not matched to a gene; V was cut back by 0 bases and J by 1 base. The CDR3 loop is CASSLGQGLSYEQYF. CDR3 nucleotides: TGTGCCAGCAGCTTGGGACAGGGGCTTTCCTACGAGCAGTACTTC.

The genes are TRBV29-1 and TRBJ1-2; unclear D gene. V was trimmed by 6 bases and J by 8 bases, leaving 7 bases between them. Germline V CDR1 and CDR2: SQVTM, ANQGSEA. The CDR3 runs to 9 residues. CDR3 region: CSVGPGYTF. DNA of the CDR3: TGCAGCGTGGGCCCGGGCTACACCTTC. Supplemented by reference TRBV29-1 and TRBJ1-2, the full variable domain reads SAVISQKPSRDICQRGTSLTIQCQVDSQVTMMFWYRQQPGQSLTLIATANQGSEATYESGFVIDKFPISRPNLTFSTLTVSNMSPEDSSIYLCSVGPGYTFGSGTRLTVV.

This chain uses TRBV5-1 with TRBJ1-1; TRBD1 matches 7 bases. The germline V gene encodes CDR1 SGHRS and CDR2 YFSETQ. The V segment lost 0 bases and the J segment 1 base; nucleotides outside the gene matches: 12. This CDR3 comprises 18 residues. This CDR3 is CASSLGQGVGRTNTEAFF. CDR3 DNA sequence: TGCGCCAGCAGCTTGGGACAGGGTGTGGGGCGAACGAACACTGAAGCTTTCTTT. The variable domain in full, with the rest retrieved from reference TRBV5-1 and TRBJ1-1, is KAGVTQTPRYLIKTRGQQVTLSCSPISGHRSVSWYQQTPGQGLQFLFEYFSETQRNKGNFPGRFSGRQFSNSRSEMNVSTLELGDSALYLCASSLGQGVGRTNTEAFFGQGTRLTVV.

The chain combines TRBV4-1 with TRBJ2-1; 7 positions agree with TRBD2. CDR1 is MGHRA, CDR2 YSYEKL, per germline. CDR3 length equals 17 residues. V dropped 0 bases and J dropped 3; count of bases not matched to a gene: 8. CDR3 DNA: TGCGCCAGCAGCCAAGATCCGGCGGGAGCCCTCTACAATGAGCAGTTCTTC. Protein sequence: CASSQDPAGALYNEQFF.

The genes are TRBV10-3 and TRBJ1-5; the match to TRBD1 covers 9 bases. Unmatched junction bases numbered 10, after V lost 4 bases and J lost 6 bases. Germline V gives CDR1 ENHRY, CDR2 SYGVKD. CDR3 length: 16 amino acids. CDR3 loop: CAISALTGGELQPQHF. CDR3 DNA: TGTGCCATCAGTGCATTAACAGGGGGCGAACTTCAGCCCCAGCATTTT.

V usage is TRBV19 and J usage is TRBJ2-7; tentatively, D is TRBD1 (6 bases). The CDR3 has 13 residues. Germline-derived CDR1 and CDR2 are LNHDA and SQIVND (reference sequence). The V end was cut by 9 bases, the J end by 4 bases, with 16 bases between. The CDR3 DNA is TGTGCCAGCGGAGACAGGAAGTCTTACGAGCAGTACTTC. Translated, it gives CASGDRKSYEQYF.